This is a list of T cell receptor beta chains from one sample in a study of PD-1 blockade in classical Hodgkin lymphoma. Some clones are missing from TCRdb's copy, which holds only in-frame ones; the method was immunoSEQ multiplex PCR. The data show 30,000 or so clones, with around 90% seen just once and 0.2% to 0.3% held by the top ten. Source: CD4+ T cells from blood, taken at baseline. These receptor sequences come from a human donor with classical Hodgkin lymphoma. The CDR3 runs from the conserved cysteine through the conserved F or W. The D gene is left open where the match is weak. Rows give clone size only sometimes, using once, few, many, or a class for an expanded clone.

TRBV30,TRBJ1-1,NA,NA,TGTGCCTGGAGTGTCATGTTTTACCGTAAAGGGAACACTGAAGCTTTCTTT,CAWSVMFYRKGNTEAFF
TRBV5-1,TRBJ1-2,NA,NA,TGCGCCAGCAGCCCGAGGGTGTCCCTCGACCCGAACTATGGCTACACCTTC,CASSPRVSLDPNYGYTF
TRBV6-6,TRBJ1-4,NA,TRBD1,TGTGCCAGCAGTTCCGCGACAGGGGTGGAAAAACTGTTTTTT,CASSSATGVEKLFF
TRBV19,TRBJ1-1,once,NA,TGTGCCAGTAGTTCAACAGGGACCACTGAAGCTTTCTTT,CASSSTGTTEAFF
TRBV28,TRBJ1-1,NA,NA,TGTGCCAGCAGTTTCGGCCTTTACACTGAAGCTTTCTTT,CASSFGLYTEAFF
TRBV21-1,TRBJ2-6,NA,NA,TGTGCCAGAAATTCCTCTGGGGCCAACGTCCTGACTTTC,CARNSSGANVLTF
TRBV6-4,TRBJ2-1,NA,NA,TGTGCCAGCAGTGACTCAGACTACAACTACAATGAGCAGTTCTTC,CASSDSDYNYNEQFF
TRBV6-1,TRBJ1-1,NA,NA,TGTGCCAGCAGCTACAGGGATCGCACTGAAGCTTTCTTT,CASSYRDRTEAFF
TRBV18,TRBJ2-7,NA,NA,TGTGCCAGCTCACCACGAGACTACTCCTACGAGCAGTACTTC,CASSPRDYSYEQYF
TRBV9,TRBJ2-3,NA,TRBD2,TGTGCCAGCAGCTCGGGAGGGGCTGGGACAGATACGCAGTATTTT,CASSSGGAGTDTQYF
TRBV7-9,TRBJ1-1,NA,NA,TGTGCCAGCAGCTTACTGCCTATGAACACTGAAGCTTTCTTT,CASSLLPMNTEAFF
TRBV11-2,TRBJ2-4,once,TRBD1,TGTGCCAGCAGCTTACCCGGGACAGGGTATAACATTCAGTACTTC,CASSLPGTGYNIQYF
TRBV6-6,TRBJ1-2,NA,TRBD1,TGTGCCAGCAGCGACCCAGGGGGGACTAACTATGGCTACACCTTC,CASSDPGGTNYGYTF
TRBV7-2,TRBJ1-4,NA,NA,TGTGCCAGCAGCTTAACATCCGGGGGTCAAGCTAATGAAAAACTGTTTTTT,CASSLTSGGQANEKLFF
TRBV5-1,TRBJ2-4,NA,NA,TGCGCCAGCAGCTTGGATCGGAGGGCACATTTTCAGTACTTC,CASSLDRRAHFQYF
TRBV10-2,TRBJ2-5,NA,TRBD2,TGCGCCAGCAGGGGACTAGCGGGCCAAGAGACCCAGTACTTC,CASRGLAGQETQYF
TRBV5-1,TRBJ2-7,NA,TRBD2,TGCGCCAGCAGCTTGGTGGTAGCGGGAGAGAGCTCCTACGAGCAGTACTTC,CASSLVVAGESSYEQYF
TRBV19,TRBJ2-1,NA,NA,TGTGCCAGTAGTATATTTTCGGCAGCTAGTGGTAGGAATGAGCAGTTCTTC,CASSIFSAASGRNEQFF
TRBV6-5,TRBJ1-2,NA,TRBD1,TGTGCCATCAGGGACAGGACGGATGGCTACACCTTC,CAIRDRTDGYTF
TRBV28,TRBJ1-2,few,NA,TGTGCCAGCATCCCGGGCCGTCTGACGGATGGCTACACCTTC,CASIPGRLTDGYTF
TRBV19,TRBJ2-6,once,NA,TGTGCCAGTAGTATACAGGGACTTTCGCCTGGGGCCAACGTCCTGACTTTC,CASSIQGLSPGANVLTF
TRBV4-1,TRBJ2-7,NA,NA,TGCGCCAGCAGCCAAGGACCAATGGGCAGAACATATGTCTACGAGCAGTACTTC,CASSQGPMGRTYVYEQYF
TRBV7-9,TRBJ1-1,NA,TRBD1,TGTGCCAGCAGCCCCAGGGGGGGACAGATGAACACTGAAGCTTTCTTT,CASSPRGGQMNTEAFF
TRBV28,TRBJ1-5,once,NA,TGTGCCAGCAGTTTCTCACAGGTTAGAGTTCAGCCCCAGCATTTT,CASSFSQVRVQPQHF